These T cell receptor beta chains were read from a single sample in a study of T cells in Graves' hyperthyroidism and ophthalmopathy. TCRdb recomputed calls from the multiplex PCR reads with MiXCR, one row per CDR3 protein. The sample has tens of thousands of distinct CDR3 sequences, under 70% seen once. Sequenced material: blood. All receptors come from a woman aged 55-69 years with Graves' ophthalmopathy. CDR3s include the opening cysteine and the closing phenylalanine or tryptophan. A D gene is named only where the DNA matches it firmly. Clone size is given for some rows only: seen once, a few or many times, or a class if the clone is expanded.

>TRBJ2-3|many|15|TRBV27|.
TGTGCCAGCAGCCAGGAGGGGGATGGGACAGATACGCAGTATTTT
CASSQEGDGTDTQYF
>TRBJ2-1|once|15|TRBV20-1|TRBD2
TGCAGTGCTAGAGGACTAGCGGGGGAGTACAATGAGCAGTTCTTC
CSARGLAGEYNEQFF
>TRBJ2-7|.|16|TRBV4-3|TRBD2
TGCGCCAGTCGCCCGGGACTAGCGGGACCTCCTGGCGAGCAGTACTTC
CASRPGLAGPPGEQYF
>TRBJ1-6|.|16|TRBV7-9|TRBD1
TGTGCCAGCAGCTTCGGACAGGGCTTCTATAATTCACCCCTCCACTTT
CASSFGQGFYNSPLHF
>TRBJ2-7|.|14|TRBV7-8|.
TGTGCCAGCAGTTCCGGGACACTTCCTGGCGAGCAGTACTTC
CASSSGTLPGEQYF
>TRBJ1-2|medium-sized|14|TRBV7-6|TRBD1
TGTGCCAGCAGCTCGGACAGGGGTGTCGGTGGCTACACCTTC
CASSSDRGVGGYTF
>TRBJ1-5|.|16|TRBV9|.
TGTGCCAGCAGCGTAGGAGGAACGCAAGGGAGGGAGACCCAGCATTTT
CASSVGGTQGRETQHF
>TRBJ1-6|.|13|TRBV20-1|.
TGCAGTGCTAGAGGTCGGGAGGATTCACCCCTCCACTTT
CSARGREDSPLHF
>TRBJ1-5|once|14|TRBV6-1|.
TGTGCCTGTTCGAAAGGGCTGAGCAATCAGCCCCAGCATTTT
CACSKGLSNQPQHF
>TRBJ2-7|.|17|TRBV9|TRBD2
TGTGCCAGCAGCAGCACTAGCGCGGGCCTAAGCTCCTACGAGCAGTACTTC
CASSSTSAGLSSYEQYF
>TRBJ2-1|many|16|TRBV2|TRBD2
TGTGCCAGCAGTGAACAGACTAGCGGTTCTTACAATGAGCAGTTCTTC
CASSEQTSGSYNEQFF
>TRBJ2-1|medium-sized|14|TRBV10-3|TRBD1
TGTGCCATCACAAGCGCAGGGGGTAACAATGAGCAGTTCTTC
CAITSAGGNNEQFF
>TRBJ1-5|medium-sized|14|TRBV19|TRBD1
TGTGCCAGTAGTATCACAGGGGGCCCCGCGCCCCAGCATTTT
CASSITGGPAPQHF
>TRBJ1-2|once|11|TRBV24-1|.
TGTGCCACCAGTGATCCAGGGGGCTACACCTTC
CATSDPGGYTF
>TRBJ2-2|medium-sized|16|TRBV24-1|TRBD1
TGTGCCACCAGTGACCCCGGGACAGGGACCACCGGGGAGCTGTTTTTT
CATSDPGTGTTGELFF
>TRBJ1-5|once|13|TRBV5-1|.
TGCGCCGGCAGCTCGGGGGAAGGGCAGCCCCAGCATTTT
CAGSSGEGQPQHF
>TRBJ1-2|.|12|TRBV12-3/TRBV12-4|.
TGTGCCAGCACTCACGGGGGCGTAAGATACACCTTC
CASTHGGVRYTF
>TRBJ2-3|.|17|TRBV7-6|TRBD2
TGTGCCAGCAGCTTAGGGACTAGTCTACAACGCACAGATACGCAGTATTTT
CASSLGTSLQRTDTQYF
>TRBJ1-6|.|16|TRBV6-4|TRBD1
TGTGCCAGCAGTGTCTCCCCGGACAGGGGTAACTCACCCCTCCACTTT
CASSVSPDRGNSPLHF
>TRBJ2-1|many|17|TRBV13|TRBD1
TGTGCCAGCAGCTCCAAGACAGGGGCAATCTCCTACAATGAGCAGTTCTTC
CASSSKTGAISYNEQFF
>TRBJ2-2|many|16|TRBV10-2|.
TGCGCCAGCAGACCCAATCCAGGGGAGGGCACCGGGGAGCTGTTTTTT
CASRPNPGEGTGELFF
>TRBJ2-2|many|15|TRBV11-1|.
TGTGCCAGCAGTCCTCGGGGGTCGGGCACCGGGGAGCTGTTTTTT
CASSPRGSGTGELFF
>TRBJ1-1|many|16|TRBV4-1|.
TGCGCCAGCAGCCAAGATTGGGGGGCCATGAACACTGAAGCTTTCTTT
CASSQDWGAMNTEAFF
>TRBJ2-7|.|14|TRBV7-9|.
TGTGCCAGCCGCTCAGACAGTTCCCCACAACAGCAGTACTTC
CASRSDSSPQQQYF
>TRBJ2-1|.|14|TRBV5-6|.
TGTGCCAGCAGCCTACAAATTGGAGACAATAAGCAGTTCTTC
CASSLQIGDNKQFF
>TRBJ2-1|many|14|TRBV20-1|.
TGCAGTGCTAGTGCTATCACGGGCTTCAATGAGCAGTTCTTC
CSASAITGFNEQFF
>TRBJ1-2|many|14|TRBV20-1|.
TGCAGTGCTAGCCCCGGCAGGAACGTCTATGGCTACACCTTC
CSASPGRNVYGYTF
>TRBJ2-6|many|14|TRBV6-1|.
TGTGCCAGCAGGAGTGGCTCTGGGGCCAACGTCCTGACTTTC
CASRSGSGANVLTF
>TRBJ2-7|.|13|TRBV19|.
TGTGCCAGTAGTAGAAACAGGGTGGGCGAGCAGTACTTC
CASSRNRVGEQYF
>TRBJ2-2|many|14|TRBV6-5|.
TGTGCCAGCAGTTACTCCGGAGGGAGGGGGGAGCTGTTTTTT
CASSYSGGRGELFF
>TRBJ2-7|medium-sized|12|TRBV29-1|.
TGCAGCGTTGATCAGGGCAGGGCCGAGCAGTACTTC
CSVDQGRAEQYF
>TRBJ1-1|.|16|TRBV5-6|.
TGTGCCAGCAGCTTGGGACGGGAAAGGGACTACAATGAAGCTTTCTTT
CASSLGRERDYNEAFF
>TRBJ1-4|.|18|TRBV20-1|TRBD1
TGCAGTGCTGCTGCCCAGGTCGGGACAGGCCAAACTAATGAAAAACTGTTTTTT
CSAAAQVGTGQTNEKLFF
>TRBJ2-7|many|12|TRBV7-3|.
TGTGCCAGCAGCCTAACGGGTGGCGAGCAGTACTTC
CASSLTGGEQYF
>TRBJ2-7|many|12|TRBV2|.
TGTGCCAGCGGAGGGGTTATCTACGAGCAGTACTTC
CASGGVIYEQYF
>TRBJ1-3|few|15|TRBV18|.
TGTGCCAGCTCACTGATGACAGAATCTGGAAACACCATATATTTT
CASSLMTESGNTIYF
>TRBJ2-7|.|14|TRBV7-3|TRBD1
TGTGCCAGCAGTCCCGGGACAGGGGGCTTCGAGCAGTACTTC
CASSPGTGGFEQYF
>TRBJ1-2|.|14|TRBV21-1|.
TGTGCCAGCAGCAAAACAGGGAACGGCTATGGCTACACCTTC
CASSKTGNGYGYTF
>TRBJ1-1|many|13|TRBV6-5|.
TGTGCCAGCAAATCCCCCCGGGACACTGAAGCTTTCTTT
CASKSPRDTEAFF
>TRBJ2-5|.|14|TRBV4-1|.
TGCGCCAGCAGCCAAGAATGGGGACGGGAGACCCAGTACTTC
CASSQEWGRETQYF
>TRBJ2-3|.|17|TRBV2|TRBD2
TGTGCCAGCAGTAGGGGACCGGGACTAGCGGACACAGATACGCAGTATTTT
CASSRGPGLADTDTQYF
>TRBJ2-7|many|15|TRBV11-2|.
TGTGCCAGCAGCTTATTGGCAGGGTTGACCTACGAGCAGTACTTC
CASSLLAGLTYEQYF
>TRBJ2-1|.|11|TRBV12-5|.
TGTGCTAGTGGTTTATCCCATGAGCAGTTCTTC
CASGLSHEQFF
>TRBJ1-4|many|14|TRBV4-1|.
TGCGCCAGCAGCCACTGGGGTTATGGTGAAAAACTGTTTTTT
CASSHWGYGEKLFF
>TRBJ1-1|.|13|TRBV5-1|.
TGCGCCGGCAGTTCGAGGCCCAACACTGAAGCTTTCTTT
CAGSSRPNTEAFF
>TRBJ1-5|.|16|TRBV10-3|.
TGTGCCATCAGTGAGCTACGGTCCCAACGGTTAGAGACCCAGCATTTT
CAISELRSQRLETQHF
>TRBJ1-4|many|14|TRBV18|.
TGTGCCAGCTCACGAGGGGAGGCTAATGAAAAACTGTTTTTT
CASSRGEANEKLFF
>TRBJ1-1|.|18|TRBV24-1|TRBD1
TGTGCCACCAGTGATTGGGGGACAGGGGGCTTACTGGGCCCAGAAGCTTTCTTT
CATSDWGTGGLLGPEAFF
>TRBJ2-1|.|13|TRBV24-1|.
TGTGCCACCAGTGGCGACAGTAGCAATGAGCAGTTCTTC
CATSGDSSNEQFF
>TRBJ2-3|many|12|TRBV7-2|.
TGTGCCAGCAGCTTAAAGGCAGATACGCAGTATTTT
CASSLKADTQYF
>TRBJ2-7|few|14|TRBV20-1|TRBD1
TGCAGTGCCTCAACGACAGGGGTGTCCTACGAGCAGTACTTC
CSASTTGVSYEQYF